The 21 T cell receptor beta chains reported below all come from one sample, sequenced in a study of prognosis after radiotherapy for stage I lung cancer. By two-round multiplex PCR, the TCR beta CDR3 was amplified from genomic DNA. Specific primers for each TRBV and TRBJ gene were what first-round PCR used. From the multiplex PCR reads, TCRdb called clonotypes with MiXCR, one entry per CDR3 protein. The table lists roughly 14,000 distinct CDR3 sequences, around 27% of them singletons, with 13% in the top ten. Material: PBMCs, obtained before or after stereotactic body radiation therapy (not recorded which). The receptors derive from a donor aged 50 or older with non-small cell lung cancer.

Comment on this clonotype: Given a far larger clone just one base away, this is likely a sequencing read error. This chain uses TRBV7-9 with TRBJ1-5, with D maybe TRBD1 (5 bases). Germline lookup yields CDR1 SEHNR and CDR2 FQNEAQ (reference sequence). The CDR3 loop spans 16 amino acids. CDR3 region: CTSSLDAGGSNQPQHF. The CDR3 nucleotides read TGTACCAGCAGCTTAGATGCGGGGGGAAGCAATCAGCCCCAGCATTTT.

A few counts support this clonotype. It may be a read error: a sequence one base away is much more abundant. The rearrangement joins TRBV20-1 to TRBJ2-5, with unresolved D. CDR3 length equals 14 residues. Trimming pared 3 bases from V and 5 bases from J, leaving 16 bases between. The germline gives CDR1 DFQATT, CDR2 SNEGSKA (reference sequence). CDR3 residues: CSARHRHSQETQYF. CDR3 DNA sequence: TGCAGTGCTAGGCATCGGCATTCTCAGGAGACCCAGTACTTC.

This clonotype is medium-sized. The gene calls are TRBV12-3 or TRBV12-4 and TRBJ2-7; 9 bases match TRBD1. The ends lost 5 bases at V and 5 bases at J; junction bases unmatched: 10. This CDR3 comprises 15 residues. The CDR3 DNA reads TGTGCCAGCAGTCGAAGGACAGGGGACCCCAACGAGCAGTACTTC. Protein: CASSRRTGDPNEQYF.

In this sample, this clonotype turned up many times. This chain joins TRBV7-8 and TRBJ2-1; a weak D match, TRBD2 (6 bases). This CDR3 is 16 amino acids long. V was clipped by 1 base and J by 4 bases, with 14 bases between them. The germline V gene has CDR1 SGHVS and CDR2 FQNEAQ. CDR3 sequence (DNA): TGTGCCAGCAGCTTAGGTCGACTAGTTAGGTACAATGAGCAGTTCTTC. Translated: CASSLGRLVRYNEQFF.

This clonotype is termed medium-sized. CDR3 sequence reads: CASSLGTGNGYTF. The CDR3 DNA is TGTGCCAGCAGCTTAGGGACAGGGAATGGCTACACCTTC. This rearrangement joins TRBV7-6 to TRBJ1-2; 8 nucleotides line up with TRBD1. V lost 1 base to trimming and J lost 6 bases; unmatched junction nucleotides: 1. Germline-derived CDR1 and CDR2 are SGHVS and FNYEAQ. The CDR3 covers 13 residues.

This clonotype rates as medium-sized (0.01 to 0.1%). The chain has TRBV6-9 and TRBJ2-2; D assignment may be TRBD1 or TRBD2 (5 bases each). CDR1 and CDR2 (germline): MNHGY, SVAAGI. V was pared by 6 bases and J by 6 bases, with 26 bases between. This CDR3 has 18 amino acids. The CDR3 coding sequence is TGTGCCAGCAGAAGGGTGGGGTGGGGGAAAAGGGGACCCGGGGAGCTGTTTTTT. Translated: CASRRVGWGKRGPGELFF.

Concerning this clonotype: This likely traces to a read error, being one base from a far larger clone. This chain links TRBV7-9 with TRBJ2-7; weak D call: TRBD2 (6 bases). Germline CDR1 reads SEHNR; CDR2 reads FQNEAQ (reference sequence). The CDR3 has 17 amino acids. V gave up 5 bases and J gave up 0 bases, with 20 bases separating them. CDR3 sequence (DNA): TGTGCCAGCAGCCCCACGGCTAGCGTGATCGCCTCCTACGAGCAGTACTTC. It is translated as CASSPTASVIASYEQYF.

This clonotype came up many times. The V call is TRBV19, the J call TRBJ2-3; D is perhaps TRBD2 (6 bases). CDR1 and CDR2 from the germline V gene are LNHDA and SQIVND (reference sequence). V dropped 4 bases and J dropped 1 base, with 12 bases sitting between them. The CDR3 runs 15 residues. CDR3 DNA sequence: TGTGCCAGTAGTAAGAAGCGGGCGGGCACAGATACGCAGTATTTT. Protein sequence: CASSKKRAGTDTQYF.

In regard to this clonotype: A far larger clone is a single base away, which makes a read error likely. No conserved phenylalanine or tryptophan is present at the end of the CDR3, so a read error is the likely explanation. The V and J genes are TRBV7-9 and TRBJ2-1; D not certain. Germline V CDR1 and CDR2: SEHNR, FQNEAQ (reference sequence). This CDR3 region has 12 residues. Trimming took 2 bases from V and 6 from J, leaving 5 bases between them. The CDR3 spells CASSLSPNEQFL. The CDR3 DNA is TGTGCCAGCAGCTTAAGCCCCAATGAGCAGTTCCTC.

In its sample, this clonotype is medium-sized. The CDR3 loop is CASSLGLTEQFF. The DNA of the CDR3 is TGTGCCAGCAGCCTAGGACTAACTGAGCAGTTCTTC. The gene calls are TRBV7-8 and TRBJ2-1; weak D call: TRBD2 (6 bases). This CDR3 spans 12 amino acids. Germline V gene data show CDR1 as SGHVS and CDR2 as FQNEAQ. Deletions cut 5 bases from V and 9 bases from J, with 11 bases between.

This clonotype was found many times. The chain joins TRBV10-3 to TRBJ2-1, with 7 nucleotides matching TRBD1. Germline assignment: CDR1 ENHRY and CDR2 SYGVKD. CDR3 size: 15 residues. V lost 3 bases and J lost 2; bases outside the gene matches: 4. CDR3 in DNA: TGTGCCATCAGTGACACGACAGGGACCTACAATGAGCAGTTCTTC. Translated, it gives CAISDTTGTYNEQFF.

This clonotype was picked up many times. V is TRBV3-1 and J is TRBJ1-6; D uncertain. This CDR3 has 17 amino acids. The germline gives CDR1 LGHDT, CDR2 YNNKEL (reference sequence). The V end lost 0 bases, the J end lost 6 bases, and 15 bases lay between the germline ends. CDR3: CASSQDRLYGFNSPLHF. DNA of the CDR3: TGTGCCAGCAGCCAAGACAGGTTATATGGGTTTAATTCACCCCTCCACTTT. Full variable domain (outside the CDR3, taken from reference TRBV3-1 and TRBJ1-6): DTAVSQTPKYLVTQMGNDKSIKCEQNLGHDTMYWYKQDSKKFLKIMFSYNNKELIINETVPNRFSPKSPDKAHLNLHINSLELGDSAVYFCASSQDRLYGFNSPLHFGNGTRLTVT.

In its sample, this clonotype ranks as medium-sized. V usage is TRBV28 and J usage is TRBJ1-6; no clear D gene. With 8 bases removed from V and 5 bases from J, the gap between germline ends came to 16 bases. Germline V gene sequence: CDR1 MDHEN, CDR2 SYDVKM. The CDR3 totals 15 residues. CDR3 residues: CASSVQFRNNSPLHF. CDR3 nucleotides: TGTGCCAGCTCGGTTCAATTCAGGAATAATTCACCCCTCCACTTT.

Sample share makes this clonotype medium-sized. The V call is TRBV12-3 or TRBV12-4, the J call TRBJ1-6; the match to TRBD1 covers 8 bases. This CDR3 is built from 15 residues. V shed 7 bases, J shed 9 bases, and the junction held 11 bases outside the gene matches. The CDR3 region is CASTPGDRFGSPLHF. DNA of the CDR3: TGTGCCAGCACCCCCGGGGACAGGTTTGGTTCACCCCTCCACTTT.

This clonotype has just one count. The chain combines TRBV5-6 with TRBJ1-2; TRBD1 matches 10 bases. The CDR3 runs to 15 residues. Trimming cost V 0 bases and J 5 bases; bases outside gene matches: 4. CDR1 is SGHDT, CDR2 YYEEEE, per germline. Here the CDR3 reads CASSLEDRGFYGYTF. The CDR3 bases are TGTGCCAGCAGCTTGGAGGACAGGGGGTTTTATGGCTACACCTTC.

Details on this clonotype: Germline and junction disagree at one end, which may indicate a read error. The chain links TRBV5-1 to TRBJ1-4, with 8 bases that match TRBD1. From germline, CDR1 is SGHRS and CDR2 YFSETQ. This CDR3 has 14 residues. The CDR3: CASSLRTGSFAKLF. The CDR3 coding sequence is TGCGCCAGCAGCTTACGGACAGGGAGCTTTGCAAAACTGTTT. Using reference TRBV5-1 and TRBJ1-4 for the parts outside the CDR3, the full variable domain is KAGVTQTPRYLIKTRGQQVTLSCSPISGHRSVSWYQQTPGQGLQFLFEYFSETQRNKGNFPGRFSGRQFSNSRSEMNVSTLELGDSALYLCASSLRTGSFAKLFGSGTQLSVL.

The table lists this clonotype with many counts. This chain links TRBV2 with TRBJ2-5, with D perhaps TRBD2 (6 bases). CDR3 size: 14 residues. The V gene lost 5 bases and the J gene lost 4 bases, with 14 bases spanning the gap. The germline gives CDR1 SNHLY, CDR2 FYNNEI. The CDR3 sequence is CASSLGAEGETQYF. CDR3 nucleotides: TGTGCCAGCAGTCTCGGGGCGGAGGGAGAGACCCAGTACTTC. Full variable domain (outside the CDR3, taken from reference TRBV2 and TRBJ2-5): EPEVTQTPSHQVTQMGQEVILRCVPISNHLYFYWYRQILGQKVEFLVSFYNNEISEKSEIFDDQFSVERPDGSNFTLKIRSTKLEDSAMYFCASSLGAEGETQYFGPGTRLLVL.

This clonotype appeared once. One junction end does not reproduce the germline sequence, and a read error may be involved. The genes are TRBV7-8 and TRBJ1-2; TRBD1 agrees at 7 bases. Germline V gene sequence: CDR1 SGHVS, CDR2 FQNEAQ. CDR3 size: 15 residues. This CDR3 is CARSSTRTGNYGYTF. CDR3 nucleotides: TGTGCCAGAAGCTCCACCCGGACAGGAAACTATGGCTACACATTC.

The sample holds many counts of this clonotype. This chain connects TRBV18 to TRBJ1-5; possible D gene TRBD1, 5 bases. This CDR3 is 18 amino acids long. Trimming took off 2 bases at V and 2 bases at J, with 19 bases between the two ends. Germline CDR1 is KGHSH and CDR2 is LQKENI. The CDR3 region has the DNA TGTGCCAGCTCACCAAGCAGGGTAGAGCATATGGGCAATCAGCCCCAGCATTTT. Protein product: CASSPSRVEHMGNQPQHF.

This clonotype came up many times. The chain uses TRBV2 and TRBJ1-2; the D gene is possibly TRBD1 (5 bases). CDR3 length: 13 residues. With 6 bases removed from V and 6 bases from J, the gap between germline ends came to 14 bases. Germline V gene data show CDR1 as SNHLY and CDR2 as FYNNEI. CDR3 DNA: TGTGCCAGCAGCCTGGCAGGGTGGCATGGCTACACCTTC. It specifies CASSLAGWHGYTF.

This clonotype is classed as medium-sized. V and J are TRBV7-9 and TRBJ2-5; perhaps TRBD2 as D (5 bases). V lost 4 bases, J lost 1 base, and 10 bases lay in between. Germline V gene sequence: CDR1 SEHNR, CDR2 FQNEAQ (reference sequence). The CDR3 length is 14 residues. CDR3 in amino acids: CASSSGLLQETQYF. CDR3 nucleotide sequence: TGTGCCAGCAGCTCGGGATTACTCCAAGAGACCCAGTACTTC.